A single sample gave rise to the 20 T cell receptor beta chains below, sequenced in a study of technical replicates of blood from a few donors. The method was immunoSEQ multiplex PCR; TCRdb's version includes in-frame clones alone and lacks a portion of them. The sample includes roughly 68,000 clones, roughly nine tenths of them seen just once. The sequenced sample consisted of T cells isolated from PBMCs. The receptors come from a human donor in good health.

The rearrangement links TRBV30 to TRBJ1-1, with a possible D match to TRBD1 (5 bases). V was shortened by 7 bases and J by 5 bases, with 17 bases between the two germline ends. Germline-derived CDR1 and CDR2 are GTSNPN and SVGIG (reference sequence). CDR3 length: 13 amino acids. The CDR3 region is CASKTGTLTEAFF. Here the CDR3 DNA reads TGTGCCTCAAAGACCGGGACTCTTACTGAAGCTTTCTTT. Full variable domain (remainder filled in from reference TRBV30 and TRBJ1-1): SQTIHQWPATLVQPVGSPLSLECTVEGTSNPNLYWYRQAAGRGLQLLFYSVGIGQISSEVPQNLSASRPQDRQFILSSKKLLLSDSGFYLCASKTGTLTEAFFGQGTRLTVV.

The chain links TRBV27 to TRBJ1-1, with D unclear. The CDR3 sequence is 13 residues long. The V end was cut by 2 bases, the J end by 1 base, with 5 bases between. Germline V gene sequence: CDR1 MNHEY, CDR2 SMNVEV (reference sequence). The CDR3 reads CASSLARNTEAFF. Here the CDR3 DNA reads TGTGCCAGCAGTTTAGCGAGGAACACTGAAGCTTTCTTT.

This chain joins TRBV7-2 and TRBJ1-5, with 8 bases fitting TRBD1. The CDR3 loop spans 15 amino acids. The germline gives CDR1 SGHTA, CDR2 FQGNSA. The trim removed 4 bases at V and 5 bases at J, leaving 7 bases unmatched. The CDR3 DNA reads TGTGCCAGCAGCTCCAGGGACAGGAGCCATCAGCCCCAGCATTTT. Translated: CASSSRDRSHQPQHF.

The V and J genes are TRBV18 and TRBJ2-1; possibly TRBD1 for D (7 bases). The V gene lost 6 bases and the J gene lost 7 bases, with 28 bases spanning the gap. CDR3 length: 18 amino acids. Germline V gene sequence: CDR1 KGHSH, CDR2 LQKENI. The CDR3 sequence is CASSLGTETLAGSNEQFF. The CDR3 DNA reads as TGTGCCAGCTCCCTCGGGACAGAGACCCTGGCGGGATCTAATGAGCAGTTCTTC. The whole variable domain, filled in from reference TRBV18 and TRBJ2-1, reads NAGVMQNPRHLVRRRGQEARLRCSPMKGHSHVYWYRQLPEEGLKFMVYLQKENIIDESGMPKERFSAEFPKEGPSILRIQQVVRGDSAAYFCASSLGTETLAGSNEQFFGPGTRLTVL.

This chain uses TRBV11-2 with TRBJ2-6; no clear D gene. The CDR3 is 14 residues long. Trimming removed 1 base from V and 4 bases from J, with 5 bases in between. The V gene's germline CDR1 is SGHAT and CDR2 FQNNGV. CDR3 DNA sequence: TGTGCCAGCAGCTTAGTATCGGGGGCCAACGTCCTGACTTTC. It is translated as CASSLVSGANVLTF.

The J gene is TRBJ2-7, the V gene TRBV6-5, with 10 bases lining up with TRBD2. From germline, CDR1 is MNHEY and CDR2 SVGAGI. There are 15 residues in the CDR3. V shed 3 bases, J shed 3 bases, and the junction held 5 bases outside the gene matches. The CDR3 reads CASSYSSGSLYEQYF. CDR3 nucleotides: TGTGCCAGCAGTTATTCTAGCGGGAGTCTCTACGAGCAGTACTTC.

Only one count was recorded for this clone. This chain connects TRBV2 to TRBJ2-6; 7 nucleotides match TRBD1. The CDR3 spans 17 residues. The V gene end was trimmed by 6 bases and the J gene end by 1 base; junction bases not matched to a gene: 9. From germline, CDR1 is SNHLY and CDR2 FYNNEI. The CDR3 is CASSVGQEKSGANVLTF. The CDR3, as DNA: TGTGCCAGCAGCGTCGGACAGGAAAAATCTGGGGCCAACGTCCTGACTTTC.

The chain recombines TRBV7-9 with TRBJ2-1; 9 bases agree with TRBD2. Germline CDR1 and CDR2: SEHNR and FQNEAQ (reference sequence). The V and J ends lost 3 bases and 1 base, in that order; junction bases with no gene match: 7. The CDR3 sequence is 17 residues long. CDR3 DNA: TGTGCCAGCAGCTTCACGACTAGCGGTTATTCCTACAATGAGCAGTTCTTC. Protein: CASSFTTSGYSYNEQFF.

The rearrangement joins TRBV9 to TRBJ2-2; no clear D gene. The germline CDR1 and CDR2 sequences are SGDLS and YYNGEE. The CDR3 totals 12 residues. Trimming cost V 4 bases and J 3 bases, with 4 bases left between them. Written as DNA, the CDR3 is TGTGCCAGCAGCCTGTACACCGGGGAGCTGTTTTTT. This sequence encodes CASSLYTGELFF.

The V call is TRBV4-2, the J call TRBJ2-7; tentatively, D is TRBD1 (5 bases). Germline V CDR1 and CDR2: LGHNA, YNFKEQ. This CDR3 region has 15 residues. V lost 0 bases to trimming and J lost 5 bases, with 14 bases between them. The DNA for the CDR3 is TGTGCCAGCAGCCAAGAAGGCAGGGTCTTGGACGAGCAGTACTTC. Translation gives CASSQEGRVLDEQYF.

The chain is built from TRBV7-3 and TRBJ2-3; perhaps TRBD2 as D (5 bases). The CDR3 spans 15 residues. V was trimmed by 0 bases and J by 0 bases, leaving 7 bases between them. In germline, CDR1 is SGHTA, CDR2 FQGTGA. The CDR3 loop is CASSLTGASTDTQYF. The DNA for the CDR3 is TGTGCCAGCAGCTTAACGGGAGCTAGCACAGATACGCAGTATTTT.

The rearrangement links TRBV4-2 to TRBJ2-1; tentative D call: TRBD2 (5 bases). V was pared by 1 base and J by 8 bases, with 9 bases between. The CDR3 covers 13 residues. Germline assignment: CDR1 LGHNA and CDR2 YNFKEQ. Here the CDR3 DNA reads TGTGCCAGCAGCCAAGTGCTAGCCTATGAGCAGTTCTTC. Amino acids: CASSQVLAYEQFF.

The V gene is TRBV4-1, the J gene TRBJ2-5; D might be TRBD1 (5 bases). The germline CDR1 and CDR2 sequences are MGHRA and YSYEKL. V shed 2 bases and J shed 3 bases, with 16 bases lying between them. There are 16 residues in the CDR3. CDR3 nucleotide sequence: TGCGCCAGCAGCCAAAATAGGGGCACTCCTGAAGAGACCCAGTACTTC. It specifies CASSQNRGTPEETQYF.

The CDR3 nucleotides read TGTGCCAGCAGCTTAGAGCTGCGGACCCAGTACTTC. This codes for CASSLELRTQYF. This chain links TRBV11-2 with TRBJ2-5, with D unclear. This CDR3 has 12 residues. Germline CDR1 and CDR2: SGHAT and FQNNGV. V was shortened by 0 bases and J by 7 bases, with 6 bases between the two germline ends.

The rearrangement uses TRBV9 and TRBJ1-1, with TRBD1 as a possible D gene (6 bases). The V end lost 3 bases, the J end lost 3 bases, and 15 bases lay between the germline ends. Germline V gene lookup returns CDR1 SGDLS and CDR2 YYNGEE. CDR3 size: 15 residues. The CDR3 loop reads CASSGTDRPYTEAFF. The CDR3 nucleotides read TGTGCCAGCAGCGGGACAGATCGGCCTTACACTGAAGCTTTCTTT.

The rearrangement links TRBV6-5 to TRBJ2-3; tentatively, D is TRBD1 (5 bases). Germline V lookup: CDR1 MNHEY, CDR2 SVGAGI. With 5 bases removed from V and 0 bases from J, the gap between germline ends came to 9 bases. The CDR3 is 14 residues long. CDR3 in DNA: TGTGCCAGCAGTGACAGCACTAGCACAGATACGCAGTATTTT. It translates to CASSDSTSTDTQYF.

The chain joins TRBV2 to TRBJ2-7, with 8 nucleotides matching TRBD2. The CDR3 has 11 residues. The junction had 7 bases not matched to a gene; V was cut back by 8 bases and J by 10 bases. CDR1 and CDR2 (germline): SNHLY, FYNNEI. The CDR3, as DNA: TGTGCCAGCCTAGCGGGTTTGGAACAGTACTTC. Translating gives CASLAGLEQYF.

The J gene is TRBJ2-7, the V gene TRBV2; TRBD1 might be the D (5 bases). The CDR3 runs 12 residues. Per germline, CDR1 SNHLY and CDR2 FYNNEI. The ends were cut back, 8 bases at V and 3 bases at J, with 11 bases in the middle. As DNA, the CDR3 is TGTGCCAGCCTGGGGCCCCGCTACGAGCAGTACTTC. Protein product: CASLGPRYEQYF.

The chain employs TRBV4-2 and TRBJ2-1; TRBD2 aligns across 11 bases. Trimming cost V 0 bases and J 5 bases; bases outside gene matches: 0. The germline CDR1 and CDR2 sequences are LGHNA and YNFKEQ. The CDR3 has 15 amino acids. The CDR3 here is CASSQELAGDNEQFF. The DNA for the CDR3 is TGTGCCAGCAGCCAAGAACTAGCGGGAGACAATGAGCAGTTCTTC.

The rearrangement uses TRBV10-3 and TRBJ1-3; a possible D gene is TRBD1 (6 bases). The CDR3 is 16 residues long. CDR1 is ENHRY, CDR2 SYGVKD, per germline. The germline V and J ends were trimmed by 6 bases and 0 bases, with 15 bases remaining between them. For the CDR3, the DNA is TGTGCCATCAGCTCCTACACAGGGAGCTCTGGAAACACCATATATTTT. Translation gives CAISSYTGSSGNTIYF.